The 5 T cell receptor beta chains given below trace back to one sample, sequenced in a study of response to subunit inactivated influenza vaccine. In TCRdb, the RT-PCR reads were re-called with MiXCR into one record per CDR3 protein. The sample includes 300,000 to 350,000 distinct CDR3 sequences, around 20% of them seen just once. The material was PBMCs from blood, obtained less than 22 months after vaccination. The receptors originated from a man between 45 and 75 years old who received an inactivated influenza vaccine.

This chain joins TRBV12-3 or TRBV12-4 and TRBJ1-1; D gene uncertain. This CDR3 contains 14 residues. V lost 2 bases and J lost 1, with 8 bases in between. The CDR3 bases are TGTGCCAGCAGTTTAATGGGTGGGAACACTGAAGCTTTCTTT. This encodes CASSLMGGNTEAFF.

The CDR3 sequence: CASSLEADQPQHF. CDR3 coding DNA: TGTGCCAGCAGCTTAGAGGCCGATCAGCCCCAGCATTTT. The genes are TRBV11-2 and TRBJ1-5; the D is unclear. The CDR3 spans 13 residues. The V end was cut by 0 bases, the J end by 5 bases, with 5 bases between. Germline V gene sequence: CDR1 SGHAT, CDR2 FQNNGV.

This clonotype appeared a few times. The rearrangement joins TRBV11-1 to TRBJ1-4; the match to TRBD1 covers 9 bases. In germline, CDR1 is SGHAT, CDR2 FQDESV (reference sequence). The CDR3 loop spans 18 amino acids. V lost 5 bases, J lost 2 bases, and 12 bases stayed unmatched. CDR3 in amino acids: CASSMAGTGRSTNEKLFF. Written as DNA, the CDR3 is TGTGCCAGCAGCATGGCCGGGACAGGGCGCTCTACTAATGAAAAACTGTTTTTT.

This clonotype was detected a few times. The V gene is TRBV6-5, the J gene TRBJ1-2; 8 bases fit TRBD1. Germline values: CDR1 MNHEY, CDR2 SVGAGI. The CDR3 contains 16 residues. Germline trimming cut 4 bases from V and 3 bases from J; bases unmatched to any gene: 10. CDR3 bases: TGTGCCAGCAGTTCCCCCCTCTTGACAGGGGACTATGGCTACACCTTC. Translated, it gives CASSSPLLTGDYGYTF.

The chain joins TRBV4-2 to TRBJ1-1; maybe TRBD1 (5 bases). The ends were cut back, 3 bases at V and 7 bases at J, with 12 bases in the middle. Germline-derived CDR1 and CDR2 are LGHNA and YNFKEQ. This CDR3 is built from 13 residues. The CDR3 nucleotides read TGTGCCAGCAGCCAGGAGGGGCTATTTGAAGCTTTCTTT. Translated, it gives CASSQEGLFEAFF.